The rows below give T cell receptor beta chains drawn from one sample of a study of blood T cell repertoires in COVID-19. The assay was immunoSEQ multiplex PCR, and TCRdb's table has in-frame clones only and misses some. The repertoire holds 150,000 to 200,000 clones, over 80% seen once, with 4.8% in the top ten. The sample was peripheral blood. The source is a man aged 25-45 years with COVID-19, enrolled during active disease. Each CDR3 is given with its conserved first and last residue. The order of the fields is J gene, V gene, CDR3 protein.

>TRBJ1-2|TRBV9
CASSAGTVYGYTF
>TRBJ1-1|TRBV7-9
CASSPLPGQGFTEAFF
>TRBJ1-1|TRBV10-3
CAISALRTGGEAFF
>TRBJ2-7|TRBV13
CASSLGLAESSYEQYF
>TRBJ2-5|TRBV29-1
CSVSRGEETQYF
>TRBJ2-1|TRBV6-6
CASSPVYSRGAYNEQFF
>TRBJ1-1|TRBV5-4
CASSQGWVTEAFF
>TRBJ1-6|TRBV4-1
CASSRSMGQTNSPLHF
>TRBJ2-3|TRBV4-2
CASSLTSDTQYF
>TRBJ1-5|TRBV3-1/TRBV3-2
CASSRDREDQPQHF
>TRBJ1-1|TRBV30
CAWRFVNTEAFF
>TRBJ2-3|TRBV9
CASTEGSGGTDTQYF
>TRBJ2-1|TRBV5-6
CASSLVGRRVPSYNEQFF
>TRBJ2-1|TRBV6-6
CASSYSSLYNEQFF
>TRBJ2-3|TRBV30
CAWSVILGGTWDTQYF
>TRBJ2-4|TRBV19
CASTDRNIQYF
>TRBJ2-2|TRBV11-3
CASSKGQGTGELFF
>TRBJ2-3|TRBV5-6
CASSFGTSGNTDTQYF
>TRBJ1-5|TRBV7-8
CASSLDSRYQPQHF
>TRBJ2-1|TRBV18
CASSPPGDNEQFF
>TRBJ1-1|TRBV28
CASSLPRQGKTEAFF
>TRBJ2-1|TRBV18
CASSPLRDNEQFF
>TRBJ2-2|TRBV7-3
CASGRGAPNTGELFF
>TRBJ1-2|TRBV5-1
CASSLAPTGGLFSNYGYTF
>TRBJ1-1|TRBV29-1
CSVDAGRGNTEAFF
>TRBJ1-2|TRBV6-5
CASEARGLFGYTF
>TRBJ1-5|TRBV7-9
CASSPHDRGGNQPQHF
>TRBJ2-1|TRBV4-1
CASGHSSYNEQFF
>TRBJ2-2|TRBV11-2
CASSPTRVGRDTGELFF
>TRBJ2-1|TRBV6-2/TRBV6-3
CASSYSSGGWYNEQFF
>TRBJ1-6|TRBV11-2
CASSLVFDSPLHF
>TRBJ1-2|TRBV6-5
CASRGQGSNYGYTF
>TRBJ2-3|TRBV30
CAWSGVQGWDTQYF
>TRBJ2-5|TRBV7-6
CASSPGLAVSYQETQYF
>TRBJ2-7|TRBV10-3
CAISERGRANYPTYEQYF
>TRBJ2-2|TRBV27
CASSLAENTGELFF
>TRBJ2-1|TRBV9
CASSVWTSGYNEQFF
>TRBJ2-7|TRBV2
CAPSLAGDSYEQYF
>TRBJ1-5|TRBV28
CASSAEEPQHF
>TRBJ1-2|TRBV7-3
CASSSQTGGHGYTF
>TRBJ1-1|TRBV19
CASTWFYNTEAFF
>TRBJ1-6|TRBV27
CASSSEEFSPLHF
>TRBJ2-3|TRBV3-1/TRBV3-2
CASSQPRTGGRDTQYF
>TRBJ1-6|TRBV19
CASSSPGRNSPLHF
>TRBJ2-7|TRBV3-1/TRBV3-2
CASSQESHEQYF
>TRBJ2-1|TRBV5-4
CASSWTSGAAYNEQFF
>TRBJ1-1|TRBV9
CASSVMSQGARTEAFF
>TRBJ1-1|TRBV5-4
CASSGDRVNTEAFF
>TRBJ1-2|TRBV28
CASSLSGTVYGYTF
>TRBJ1-2|TRBV6-6
CASTGITSAVFPGYTF
>TRBJ2-1|TRBV9
CASSVRGRRNEQFF
>TRBJ2-7|TRBV30
CAWSPGTYEQYF
>TRBJ1-1|TRBV7-9
CASSSLKGTGPRAFF
>TRBJ2-7|TRBV5-6
CASIERDREYEQYF
>TRBJ2-7|TRBV6-5
CASSYSSYEQYF
>TRBJ2-1|TRBV7-2
CASSLTSGRRNEQFF
>TRBJ1-2|TRBV5-6
CASSLVTSQGGYTF
>TRBJ1-2|TRBV7-2
CASSQRQGVDGYTF
>TRBJ1-2|TRBV12-3/TRBV12-4
CASSPDRNYGYTF
>TRBJ1-5|TRBV28
CASQPTASHNQPQHF